These 8 T cell receptor beta chains came from one sample sequenced in a study of blood T cell repertoires in COVID-19. The repertoire was sequenced with immunoSEQ multiplex PCR; TCRdb's copy has only in-frame clones and lacks some. This table has hundreds of thousands of clones, 85% appearing once. Sequencing was performed on peripheral blood. The receptors shown here come from a woman aged 45-60 years with active or convalescent COVID-19.

This chain connects TRBV27 to TRBJ1-1, with 11 bases that match TRBD1. This CDR3 region has 16 residues. The germline V gene encodes CDR1 MNHEY and CDR2 SMNVEV (reference sequence). The junction had 6 bases not matched to a gene; V was cut back by 6 bases and J by 0 bases. The CDR3 DNA sequence: TGTGCCAGCAGGCAGGACAGGGGGCGCTTGAACACTGAAGCTTTCTTT. Translating it yields CASRQDRGRLNTEAFF.

This chain connects TRBV29-1 to TRBJ1-1; D is undetermined. V shed 7 bases and J shed 6 bases, with 18 bases lying between them. The V gene's germline CDR1 is SQVTM and CDR2 ANQGSEA. The CDR3 spans 13 residues. The CDR3 DNA reads TGCAGCGGCCTAGGAGACCGGTTGGCTGAAGCTTTCTTT. It specifies CSGLGDRLAEAFF.

The rearrangement links TRBV6-5 to TRBJ1-3; 9 nucleotides match TRBD1. The junction had 7 bases not matched to a gene; V was cut back by 11 bases and J by 2 bases. This CDR3 is 14 amino acids long. Germline CDR1 and CDR2: MNHEY and SVGAGI. CDR3 protein: CAGTGTGPGNTIYF. Written as DNA, the CDR3 is TGTGCCGGGACAGGGACTGGGCCTGGAAACACCATATATTTT.

This clone has only a few counts. The CDR3 loop reads CASSLRQAERSNQPQHF. The CDR3 DNA reads TGCGCCAGCAGCCTAAGACAGGCCGAGAGGAGCAATCAGCCCCAGCATTTT. V is TRBV4-1 and J is TRBJ1-5; D is perhaps TRBD1 (6 bases). The CDR3 sequence is 17 residues long. Looked up from germline, CDR1 is MGHRA and CDR2 is YSYEKL. Trimming pared 4 bases from V and 1 base from J, leaving 17 bases between.

The chain uses TRBV10-3 and TRBJ1-2; tentatively, D is TRBD1 (5 bases). This CDR3 is 14 amino acids long. Trimming shortened V by 7 bases and J by 4 bases, and 16 bases separated the two germline ends. The germline CDR1 and CDR2 sequences are ENHRY and SYGVKD. The CDR3 region is CAITRGEDGYGYTF. In nucleotides, the CDR3 is TGTGCCATCACTAGGGGCGAGGATGGCTATGGCTACACCTTC.

The chain has TRBV6-5 and TRBJ2-7; the match to TRBD1 covers 10 bases. This CDR3 region has 14 residues. Looked up from germline, CDR1 is MNHEY and CDR2 is SVGAGI. After removal of 8 bases from V and 2 bases from J, the junction contained 6 bases not matched to a gene. DNA of the CDR3: TGTGCCAGCCCCCGGGACAGGGGCCCCTACGAGCAGTACTTC. It specifies CASPRDRGPYEQYF.

The gene calls are TRBV5-8 and TRBJ2-1; D remains ambiguous. Trimming took 0 bases from V and 7 from J, leaving 5 bases between them. Germline CDR1 and CDR2: SGHTS and YDEGEE. The CDR3 contains 12 residues. CDR3 sequence (DNA): TGTGCCAGCAGCTTGGACGGTAATGAGCAGTTCTTC. It encodes CASSLDGNEQFF.

V and J are TRBV2 and TRBJ2-5; possibly TRBD2 for D (5 bases). V dropped 4 bases and J dropped 1 base, with 10 bases sitting between them. CDR3 length: 14 amino acids. Germline values: CDR1 SNHLY, CDR2 FYNNEI. In DNA, the CDR3 is TGTGCCAGCAGTGGGGAAGGAGGCCAAGAGACCCAGTACTTC. Translated: CASSGEGGQETQYF.